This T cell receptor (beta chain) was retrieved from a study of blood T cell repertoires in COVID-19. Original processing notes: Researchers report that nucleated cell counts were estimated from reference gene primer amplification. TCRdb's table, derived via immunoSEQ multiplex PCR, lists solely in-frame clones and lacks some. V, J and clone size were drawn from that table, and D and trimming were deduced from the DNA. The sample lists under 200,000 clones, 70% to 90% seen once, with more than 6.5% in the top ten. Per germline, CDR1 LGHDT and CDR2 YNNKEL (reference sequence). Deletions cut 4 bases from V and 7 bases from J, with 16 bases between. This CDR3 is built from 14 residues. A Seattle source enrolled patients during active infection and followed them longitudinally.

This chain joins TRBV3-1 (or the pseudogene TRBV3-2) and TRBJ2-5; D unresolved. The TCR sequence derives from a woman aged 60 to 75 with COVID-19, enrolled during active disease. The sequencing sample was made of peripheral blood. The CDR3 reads CASSRDDVRGTQYF. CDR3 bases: TGTGCCAGCAGCCGCGACGACGTCCGCGGGACCCAGTACTTC.